This passage covers 9 T cell receptor beta chains from one sample sequenced in a study of OX40 agonist ivuxolimab in advanced cancers. Clones were read by immunoSEQ multiplex PCR, and TCRdb kept only the in-frame ones, dropping some. The sample carries under 6,500 clones, 81% recorded once. This material consisted of CD4+ or CD8+ T cells sorted from blood, taken in a trial of the OX40 agonist ivuxolimab. The receptors derive from an adult with an advanced solid tumor such as melanoma, head and neck, liver or kidney cancer.

This clone has only one observation. DNA of the CDR3: TGTGCCAGCAGTTTAAGCCCTGACGGCTACGAGCAGTACTTC. Translated: CASSLSPDGYEQYF. This chain connects TRBV27 to TRBJ2-7, with D hard to call. V was shortened by 2 bases and J by 3 bases, with 11 bases between the two germline ends. The CDR3 consists of 14 residues. Germline V lookup: CDR1 MNHEY, CDR2 SMNVEV (reference sequence).

This clone was found a few times. V usage is TRBV27 and J usage is TRBJ2-1; D ambiguous. V lost 0 bases, J lost 4 bases, and 4 bases lay in between. This CDR3 is built from 13 residues. Germline CDR1 reads MNHEY; CDR2 reads SMNVEV (reference sequence). CDR3 nucleotides: TGTGCCAGCAGTTTATCCAAATACAATGAGCAGTTCTTC. Protein: CASSLSKYNEQFF.

The chain couples TRBV10-3 to TRBJ2-5, with 9 bases fitting TRBD1. Germline V gene data show CDR1 as ENHRY and CDR2 as SYGVKD. This CDR3 spans 16 amino acids. Losses at the gene ends were 4 bases for V and 4 bases for J; bases not matched to a gene: 10. The CDR3 region has the DNA TGTGCCATCAGTGCCCCGGCACAGGGGGCTCGAGAGACCCAGTACTTC. Its translation is CAISAPAQGARETQYF.

V is TRBV27 and J is TRBJ2-1; 11 bases map to TRBD1. V dropped 4 bases and J dropped 7; count of bases not matched to a gene: 18. Germline CDR1 MNHEY, CDR2 SMNVEV (reference sequence). The length of the CDR3 is 19 residues. CDR3 nucleotides: TGTGCCAGCAGTTCTCCGGGACAGGGGGAGAAGCGGGGCCTTAATGAGCAGTTCTTC. Encoded protein: CASSSPGQGEKRGLNEQFF.

The chain uses TRBV5-1 and TRBJ2-5; 11 bases fit TRBD2. Losses at the gene ends were 0 bases for V and 2 bases for J; bases not matched to a gene: 3. The germline V gene has CDR1 SGHRS and CDR2 YFSETQ. This CDR3 is built from 16 residues. The chain's CDR3 is CASSLALAGVQETQYF. The DNA for the CDR3 is TGCGCCAGCAGCTTGGCACTAGCGGGGGTGCAAGAGACCCAGTACTTC.

This chain connects TRBV7-8 to TRBJ1-5; D not resolved. V dropped 1 base and J dropped 5 bases, with 9 bases sitting between them. This CDR3 contains 14 residues. CDR1 is SGHVS, CDR2 FQNEAQ, per germline. CDR3 sequence (DNA): TGTGCCAGCAGCTTAGGTTTAGTGGATCAGCCCCAGCATTTT. Translated, it gives CASSLGLVDQPQHF.

This chain joins TRBV19 and TRBJ2-7, with D possibly TRBD1 on 7 matching bases. CDR1 and CDR2 from the germline V gene are LNHDA and SQIVND (reference sequence). V lost 5 bases and J lost 5, with 22 bases in between. The CDR3 contains 16 residues. CDR3 amino acids: CASSFFAGQRRDEQYF. As DNA, the CDR3 is TGTGCCAGTAGTTTTTTCGCGGGACAGCGACGGGACGAGCAGTACTTC.

The chain employs TRBV29-1 and TRBJ2-1; D gene uncertain. The V gene lost 3 bases and the J gene lost 7 bases, with 13 bases spanning the gap. In germline, CDR1 is SQVTM, CDR2 ANQGSEA. The CDR3 length is 13 residues. The DNA of the CDR3 is TGCAGCGTTGATTCGTCAGATAGTAATGAGCAGTTCTTC. Its protein product is CSVDSSDSNEQFF.

This clone is large. The chain combines TRBV6-6 with TRBJ2-1; a weak D match, TRBD2 (5 bases). Trimming took 5 bases from V and 2 from J, leaving 10 bases between them. Per the germline V gene, CDR1 is MNHNY and CDR2 is SVGAGI (reference sequence). The CDR3 consists of 14 residues. CDR3 sequence: CASSPRRAYNEQFF. CDR3 sequence (DNA): TGTGCCAGCAGTCCCCGGCGGGCCTACAATGAGCAGTTCTTC.